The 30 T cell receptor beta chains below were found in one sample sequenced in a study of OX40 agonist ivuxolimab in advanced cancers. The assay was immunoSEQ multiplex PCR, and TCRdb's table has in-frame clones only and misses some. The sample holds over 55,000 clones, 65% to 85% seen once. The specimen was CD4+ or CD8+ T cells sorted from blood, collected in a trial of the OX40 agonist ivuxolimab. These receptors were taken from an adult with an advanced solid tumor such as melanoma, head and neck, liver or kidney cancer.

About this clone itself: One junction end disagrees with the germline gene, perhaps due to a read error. CDR3 sequence: CATGREKFNTDTQCF. For the CDR3, the DNA is TGCGCCACCGGGAGGGAGAAGTTCAACACAGATACGCAGTGTTTT. The V gene is TRBV10-2, the J gene TRBJ2-3; 8 nucleotides match TRBD2. This CDR3 contains 15 residues. Germline V gives CDR1 WSHSY, CDR2 SAAADI.

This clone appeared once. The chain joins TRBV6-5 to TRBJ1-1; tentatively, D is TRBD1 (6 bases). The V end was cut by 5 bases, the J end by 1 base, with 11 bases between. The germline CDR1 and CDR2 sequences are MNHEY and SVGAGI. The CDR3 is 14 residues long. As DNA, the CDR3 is TGTGCCAGCAGTAACAACAGGGCGAACACTGAAGCTTTCTTT. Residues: CASSNNRANTEAFF.

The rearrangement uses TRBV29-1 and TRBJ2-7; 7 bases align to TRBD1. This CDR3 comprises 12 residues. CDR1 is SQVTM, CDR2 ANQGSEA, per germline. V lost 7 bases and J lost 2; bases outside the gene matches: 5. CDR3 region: CSGGTVTYEQYF. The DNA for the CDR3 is TGCAGCGGGGGGACAGTAACCTACGAGCAGTACTTC.

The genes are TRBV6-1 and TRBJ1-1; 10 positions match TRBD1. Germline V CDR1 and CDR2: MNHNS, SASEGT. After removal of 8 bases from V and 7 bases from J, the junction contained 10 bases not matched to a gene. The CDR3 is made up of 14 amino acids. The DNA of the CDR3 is TGTGCCAGCGTGCGGGGACAGGGGCAGCGTGAAGCTTTCTTT. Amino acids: CASVRGQGQREAFF.

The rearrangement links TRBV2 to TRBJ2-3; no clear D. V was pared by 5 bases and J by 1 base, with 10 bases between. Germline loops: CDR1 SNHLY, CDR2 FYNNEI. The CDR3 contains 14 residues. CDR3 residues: CASSRSVGTDTQYF. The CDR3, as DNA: TGTGCCAGCAGTCGGAGCGTTGGCACAGATACGCAGTATTTT.

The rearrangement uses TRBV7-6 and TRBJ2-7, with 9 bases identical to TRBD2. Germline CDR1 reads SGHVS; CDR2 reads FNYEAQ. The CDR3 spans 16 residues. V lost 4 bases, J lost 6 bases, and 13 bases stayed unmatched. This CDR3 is CASSSTGAGGPLEQYF. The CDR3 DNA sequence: TGTGCCAGCAGCTCCACGGGGGCGGGGGGGCCTCTCGAGCAGTACTTC.

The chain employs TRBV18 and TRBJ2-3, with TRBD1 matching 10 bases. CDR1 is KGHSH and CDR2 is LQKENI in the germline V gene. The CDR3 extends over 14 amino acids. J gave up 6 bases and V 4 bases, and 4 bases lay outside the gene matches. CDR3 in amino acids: CASSRQGASDTQYF. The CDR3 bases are TGTGCCAGCTCACGACAGGGGGCTTCGGATACGCAGTATTTT.

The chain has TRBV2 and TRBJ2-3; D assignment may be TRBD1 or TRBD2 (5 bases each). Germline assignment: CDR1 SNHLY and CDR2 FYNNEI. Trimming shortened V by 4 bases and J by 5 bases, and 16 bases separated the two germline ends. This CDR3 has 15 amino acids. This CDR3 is CASSVRRGVGDTQYF. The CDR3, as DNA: TGTGCCAGCAGTGTCCGAAGGGGAGTAGGAGATACGCAGTATTTT.

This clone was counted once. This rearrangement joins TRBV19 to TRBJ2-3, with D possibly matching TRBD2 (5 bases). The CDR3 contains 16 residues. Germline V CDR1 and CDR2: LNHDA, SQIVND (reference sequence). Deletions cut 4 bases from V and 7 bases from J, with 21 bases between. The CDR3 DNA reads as TGTGCCAGTAGTACTAGCAACGGAGCAACCCCAAATACGCAGTATTTT. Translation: CASSTSNGATPNTQYF.

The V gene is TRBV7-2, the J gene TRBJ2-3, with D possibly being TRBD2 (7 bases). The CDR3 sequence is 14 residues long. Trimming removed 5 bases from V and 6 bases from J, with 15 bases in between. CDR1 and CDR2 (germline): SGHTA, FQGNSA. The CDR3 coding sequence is TGTGCCAGCAGCCCTAGGGGGGGGGCGGATACGCAGTATTTT. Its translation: CASSPRGGADTQYF.

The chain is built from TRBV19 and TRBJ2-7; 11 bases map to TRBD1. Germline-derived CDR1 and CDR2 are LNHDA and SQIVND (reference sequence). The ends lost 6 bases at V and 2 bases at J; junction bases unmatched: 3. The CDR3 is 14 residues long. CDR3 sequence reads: CASRDRGPTYEQYF. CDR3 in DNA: TGTGCCAGTAGGGACAGGGGGCCGACCTACGAGCAGTACTTC.

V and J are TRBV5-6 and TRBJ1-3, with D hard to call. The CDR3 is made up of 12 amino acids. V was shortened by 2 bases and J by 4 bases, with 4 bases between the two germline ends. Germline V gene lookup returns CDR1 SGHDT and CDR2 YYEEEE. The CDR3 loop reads CASSFGGNTIYF. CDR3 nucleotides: TGTGCCAGCAGCTTTGGAGGAAACACCATATATTTT. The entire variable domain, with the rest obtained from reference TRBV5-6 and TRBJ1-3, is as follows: DAGVTQSPTHLIKTRGQQVTLRCSPKSGHDTVSWYQQALGQGPQFIFQYYEEEERQRGNFPDRFSGHQFPNYSSELNVNALLLGDSALYLCASSFGGNTIYFGEGSWLTVV.

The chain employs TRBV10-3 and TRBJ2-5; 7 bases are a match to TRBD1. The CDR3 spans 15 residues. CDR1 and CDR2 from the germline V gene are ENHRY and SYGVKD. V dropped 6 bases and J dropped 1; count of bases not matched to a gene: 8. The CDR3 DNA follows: TGTGCCATCAGCCCCCTGGGACAGTCCCAAGAGACCCAGTACTTC. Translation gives CAISPLGQSQETQYF.

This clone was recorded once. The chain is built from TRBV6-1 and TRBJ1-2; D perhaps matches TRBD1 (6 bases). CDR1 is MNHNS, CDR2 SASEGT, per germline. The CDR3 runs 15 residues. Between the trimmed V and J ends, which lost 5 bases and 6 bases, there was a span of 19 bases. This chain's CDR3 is CASSLSRGEGDGYTF. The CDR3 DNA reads TGTGCCAGCAGTCTTTCGAGGGGGGAAGGTGATGGCTACACCTTC.

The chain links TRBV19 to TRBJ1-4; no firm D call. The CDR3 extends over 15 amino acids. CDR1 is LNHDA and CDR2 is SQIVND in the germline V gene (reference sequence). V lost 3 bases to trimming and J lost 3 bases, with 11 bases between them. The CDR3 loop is CASSMETYPNEKLFF. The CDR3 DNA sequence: TGTGCCAGTAGTATGGAGACCTATCCTAATGAAAAACTGTTTTTT.

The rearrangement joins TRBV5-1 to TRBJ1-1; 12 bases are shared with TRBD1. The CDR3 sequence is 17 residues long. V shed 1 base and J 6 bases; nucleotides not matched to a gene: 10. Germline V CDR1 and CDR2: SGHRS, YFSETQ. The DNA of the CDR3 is TGCGCCAGCAGCTTGAGTGAAGGGGACAGGGGGCTGCCTGAAGCTTTCTTT. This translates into CASSLSEGDRGLPEAFF.

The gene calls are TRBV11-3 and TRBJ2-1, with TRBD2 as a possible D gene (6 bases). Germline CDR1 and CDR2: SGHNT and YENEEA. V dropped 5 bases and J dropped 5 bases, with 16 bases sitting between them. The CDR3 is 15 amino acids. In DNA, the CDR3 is TGTGCCAGCAGCCCCTTCGCCGGGAGAGACAATGAGCAGTTCTTC. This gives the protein CASSPFAGRDNEQFF. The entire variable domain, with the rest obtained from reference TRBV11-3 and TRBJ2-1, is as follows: EAGVVQSPRYKIIEKKQPVAFWCNPISGHNTLYWYLQNLGQGPELLIRYENEEAVDDSQLPKDRFSAERLKGVDSTLKIQPAELGDSAVYLCASSPFAGRDNEQFFGPGTRLTVL.

The CDR3: CASSLAGIVNYEQYF. CDR3 in DNA: TGTGCCAGCAGCTTGGCAGGGATAGTTAACTACGAGCAGTACTTC. The J gene is TRBJ2-7, the V gene TRBV7-2, with a weak D call TRBD1 (5 bases). The CDR3 is 15 residues long. CDR1 and CDR2 (germline): SGHTA, FQGNSA. Trimming shortened V by 3 bases and J by 3 bases, and 15 bases separated the two germline ends.

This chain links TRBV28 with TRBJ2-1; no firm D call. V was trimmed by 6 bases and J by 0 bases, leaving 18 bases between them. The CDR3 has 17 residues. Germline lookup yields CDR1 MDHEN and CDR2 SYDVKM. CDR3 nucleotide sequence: TGTGCCAGCAGAGGTCAGGTAGGAGTTCTCTCCTACAATGAGCAGTTCTTC. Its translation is CASRGQVGVLSYNEQFF.

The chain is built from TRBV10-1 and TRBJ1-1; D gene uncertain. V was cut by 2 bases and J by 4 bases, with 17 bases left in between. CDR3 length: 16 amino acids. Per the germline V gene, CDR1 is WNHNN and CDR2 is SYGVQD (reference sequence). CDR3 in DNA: TGCGCCAGCAGTGAGGCACGGAGCGGAGGGAGCACTGAAGCTTTCTTT. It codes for CASSEARSGGSTEAFF.

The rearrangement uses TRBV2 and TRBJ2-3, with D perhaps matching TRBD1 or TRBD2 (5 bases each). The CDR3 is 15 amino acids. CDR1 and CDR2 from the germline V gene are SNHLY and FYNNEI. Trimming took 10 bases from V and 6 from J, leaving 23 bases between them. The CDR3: CAIGGLRGVRDTQYF. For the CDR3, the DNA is TGTGCCATCGGAGGTTTGAGGGGAGTAAGGGATACGCAGTATTTT.

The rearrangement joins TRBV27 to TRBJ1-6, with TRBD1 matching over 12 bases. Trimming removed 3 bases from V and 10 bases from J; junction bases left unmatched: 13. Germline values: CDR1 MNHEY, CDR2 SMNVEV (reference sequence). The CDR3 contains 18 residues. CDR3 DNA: TGTGCCAGCAGTTTGTGGACCCGGGACAGGGGGCGCGGATCACCCCTCCACTTT. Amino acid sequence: CASSLWTRDRGRGSPLHF.

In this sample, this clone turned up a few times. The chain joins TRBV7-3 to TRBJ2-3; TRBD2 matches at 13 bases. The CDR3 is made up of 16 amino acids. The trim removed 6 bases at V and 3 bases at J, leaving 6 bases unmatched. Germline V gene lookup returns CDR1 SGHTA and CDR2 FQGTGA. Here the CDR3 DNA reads TGTGCCAGCAGAGAGGGGACTAGCGGGGAGACAGATACGCAGTATTTT. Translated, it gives CASREGTSGETDTQYF.

The CDR3 region is CASSNATGVCPLDNSPLHF. CDR3 in DNA: TGTGCCAGCAGCAATGCGACAGGGGTTTGCCCATTGGATAATTCACCCCTCCACTTT. The chain uses TRBV21-1 and TRBJ1-6; the tabulated D call, TRBD1, remains unverified against the DNA. TRBV21-1 is a pseudogene locus. The CDR3 extends over 19 amino acids.

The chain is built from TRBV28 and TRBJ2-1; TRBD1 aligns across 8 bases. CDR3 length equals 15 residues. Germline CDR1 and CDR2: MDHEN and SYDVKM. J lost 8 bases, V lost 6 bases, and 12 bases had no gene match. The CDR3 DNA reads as TGTGCCAGCAGCCTTTCCTTGGTCAGGGGGCATGAGCAGTTCTTC. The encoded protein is CASSLSLVRGHEQFF.

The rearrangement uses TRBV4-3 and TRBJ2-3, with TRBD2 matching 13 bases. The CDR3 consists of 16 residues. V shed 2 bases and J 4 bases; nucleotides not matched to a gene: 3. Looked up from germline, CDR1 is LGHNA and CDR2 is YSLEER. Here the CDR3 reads CASSQPTSGGADTQYF. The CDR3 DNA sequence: TGCGCCAGCAGCCAACCCACTAGCGGGGGGGCAGATACGCAGTATTTT.

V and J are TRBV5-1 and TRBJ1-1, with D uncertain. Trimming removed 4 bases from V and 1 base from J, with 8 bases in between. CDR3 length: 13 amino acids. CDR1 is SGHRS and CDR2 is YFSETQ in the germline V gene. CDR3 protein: CASSQSGNTEAFF. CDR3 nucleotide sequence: TGCGCCAGCAGCCAAAGTGGGAACACTGAAGCTTTCTTT.

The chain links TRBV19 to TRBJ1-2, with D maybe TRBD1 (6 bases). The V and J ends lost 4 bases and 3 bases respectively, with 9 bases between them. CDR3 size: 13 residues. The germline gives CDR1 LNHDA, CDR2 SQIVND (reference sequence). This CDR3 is CASSTTGYYGYTF. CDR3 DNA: TGTGCCAGTAGTACGACAGGCTACTATGGCTACACCTTC.

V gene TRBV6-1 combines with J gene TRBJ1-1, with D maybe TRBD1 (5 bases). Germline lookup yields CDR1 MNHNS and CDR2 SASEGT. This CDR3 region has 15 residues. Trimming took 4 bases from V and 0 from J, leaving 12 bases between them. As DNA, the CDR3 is TGTGCCAGCAGTGCTGCCGGACAAATGAACACTGAAGCTTTCTTT. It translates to CASSAAGQMNTEAFF.

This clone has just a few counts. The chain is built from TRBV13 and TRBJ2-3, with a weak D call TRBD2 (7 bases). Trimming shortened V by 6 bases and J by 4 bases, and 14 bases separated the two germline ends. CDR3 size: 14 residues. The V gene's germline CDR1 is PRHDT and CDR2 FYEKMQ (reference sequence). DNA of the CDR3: TGTGCCAGCAGGCGGGGGCGCCGGGCAGATACGCAGTATTTT. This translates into CASRRGRRADTQYF.